This T cell receptor beta chain came from a study of cytomegalovirus exposure and HLA in healthy donors. The PCR employed 60 Vbeta primers together with 13 Jbeta primers. The data were produced by immunoSEQ multiplex PCR, yet TCRdb's version contains in-frame clones alone and is incomplete. Its listing shows around 53,000 clones. The receptor was derived from a male donor in good health and CMV-seropositive. The sample taken for sequencing was PBMCs.

The CDR3: CASSPLWGDGAGTEAFF. The CDR3 DNA reads as TGTGCCAGCAGCCCCTTGTGGGGGGACGGGGCGGGCACTGAAGCTTTCTTT. This chain connects TRBV5-8 to TRBJ1-1; maybe TRBD1 (5 bases). The CDR3 consists of 17 residues. V lost 4 bases and J 4 bases, leaving 23 bases between the germline ends. Germline-derived CDR1 and CDR2 are SGHTS and YDEGEE.